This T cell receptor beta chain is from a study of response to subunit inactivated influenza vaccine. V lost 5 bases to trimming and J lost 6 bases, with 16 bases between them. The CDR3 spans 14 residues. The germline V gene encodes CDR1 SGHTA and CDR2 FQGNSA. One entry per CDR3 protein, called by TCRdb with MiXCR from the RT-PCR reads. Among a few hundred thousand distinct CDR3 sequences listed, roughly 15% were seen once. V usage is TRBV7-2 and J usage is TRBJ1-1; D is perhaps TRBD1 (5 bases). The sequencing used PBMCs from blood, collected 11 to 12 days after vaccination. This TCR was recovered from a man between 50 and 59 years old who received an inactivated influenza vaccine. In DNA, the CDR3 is TGTGCCAGCAGCATTACCAGGGATCAGGCTGAAGCTTTCTTT. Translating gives CASSITRDQAEAFF.